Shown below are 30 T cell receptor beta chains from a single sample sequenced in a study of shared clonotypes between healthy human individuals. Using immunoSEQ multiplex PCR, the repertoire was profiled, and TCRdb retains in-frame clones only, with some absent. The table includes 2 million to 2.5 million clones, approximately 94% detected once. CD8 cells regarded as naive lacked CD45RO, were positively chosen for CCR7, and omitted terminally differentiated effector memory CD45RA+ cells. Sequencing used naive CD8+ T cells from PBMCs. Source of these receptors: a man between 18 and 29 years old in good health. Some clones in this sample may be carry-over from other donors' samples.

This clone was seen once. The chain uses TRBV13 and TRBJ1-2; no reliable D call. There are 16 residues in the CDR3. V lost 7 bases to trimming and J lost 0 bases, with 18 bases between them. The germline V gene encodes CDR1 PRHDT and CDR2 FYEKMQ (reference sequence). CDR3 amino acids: CASTLRMGTPNYGYTF. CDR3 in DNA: TGTGCCAGCACCCTGCGAATGGGAACCCCTAACTATGGCTACACCTTC.

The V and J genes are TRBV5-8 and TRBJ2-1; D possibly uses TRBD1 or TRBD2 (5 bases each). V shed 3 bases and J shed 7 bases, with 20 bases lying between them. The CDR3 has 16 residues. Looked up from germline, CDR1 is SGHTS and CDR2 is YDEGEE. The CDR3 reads CASSSPGPAKLNEQFF. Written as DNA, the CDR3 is TGTGCCAGCAGCTCCCCGGGACCCGCAAAACTAAATGAGCAGTTCTTC.

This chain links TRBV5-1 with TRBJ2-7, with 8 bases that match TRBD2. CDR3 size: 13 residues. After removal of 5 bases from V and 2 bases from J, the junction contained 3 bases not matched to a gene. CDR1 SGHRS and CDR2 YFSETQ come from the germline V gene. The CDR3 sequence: CASRAGGAYEQYF. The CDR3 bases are TGCGCCAGCAGGGCGGGGGGCGCCTACGAGCAGTACTTC.

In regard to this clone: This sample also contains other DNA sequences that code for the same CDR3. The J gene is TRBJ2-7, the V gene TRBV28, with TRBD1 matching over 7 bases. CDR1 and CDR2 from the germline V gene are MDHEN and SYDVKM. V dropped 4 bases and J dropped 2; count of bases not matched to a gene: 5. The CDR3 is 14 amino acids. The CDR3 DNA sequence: TGTGCCAGCAGTTCTACAGGGGAAGCCTACGAGCAGTACTTC. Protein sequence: CASSSTGEAYEQYF.

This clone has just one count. CDR3 DNA sequence: TGTGCCAGCGTCCCGCAAGTGGGAACCACAGATACGCAGTATTTT. It codes for CASVPQVGTTDTQYF. The V call is TRBV6-5, the J call TRBJ2-3, with unresolved D. Germline assignment: CDR1 MNHEY and CDR2 SVGAGI. V lost 8 bases, J lost 2 bases, and 17 bases lay in between. The CDR3 consists of 15 residues.

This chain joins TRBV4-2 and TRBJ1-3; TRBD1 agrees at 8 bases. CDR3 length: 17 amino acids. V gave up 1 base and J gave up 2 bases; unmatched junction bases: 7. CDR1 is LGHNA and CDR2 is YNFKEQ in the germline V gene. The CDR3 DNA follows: TGTGCCAGCAGCCAAGCAAGGGCCAGGGGGCCTGGAAACACCATATATTTT. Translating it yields CASSQARARGPGNTIYF.

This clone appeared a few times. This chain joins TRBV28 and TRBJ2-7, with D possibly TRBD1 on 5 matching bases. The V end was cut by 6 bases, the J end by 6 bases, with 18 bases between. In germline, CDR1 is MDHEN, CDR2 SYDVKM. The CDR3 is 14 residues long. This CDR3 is CASRGLGPRAEQYF. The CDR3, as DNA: TGTGCCAGCAGGGGGCTCGGCCCCAGGGCCGAGCAGTACTTC.

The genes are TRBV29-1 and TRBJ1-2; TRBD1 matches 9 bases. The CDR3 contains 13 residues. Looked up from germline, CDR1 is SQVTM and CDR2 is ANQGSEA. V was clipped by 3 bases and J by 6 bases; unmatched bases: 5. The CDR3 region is CSVEDGTGHGYTF. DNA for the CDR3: TGCAGCGTTGAGGACGGGACAGGGCATGGCTACACCTTC.

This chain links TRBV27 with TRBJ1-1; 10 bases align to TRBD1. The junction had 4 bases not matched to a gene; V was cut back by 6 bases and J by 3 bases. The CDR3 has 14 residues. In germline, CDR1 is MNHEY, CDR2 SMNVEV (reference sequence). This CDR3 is CASRGDRGYTEAFF. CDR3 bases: TGTGCCAGCAGAGGGGACAGGGGCTACACTGAAGCTTTCTTT.

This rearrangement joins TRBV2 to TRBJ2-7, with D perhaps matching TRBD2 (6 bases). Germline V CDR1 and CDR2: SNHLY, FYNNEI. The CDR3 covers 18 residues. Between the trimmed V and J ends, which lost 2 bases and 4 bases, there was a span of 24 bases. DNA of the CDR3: TGTGCCAGCAGTGAAAGGGGCCCCCGACTAGAAGCATTGTACGAGCAGTACTTC. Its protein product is CASSERGPRLEALYEQYF.

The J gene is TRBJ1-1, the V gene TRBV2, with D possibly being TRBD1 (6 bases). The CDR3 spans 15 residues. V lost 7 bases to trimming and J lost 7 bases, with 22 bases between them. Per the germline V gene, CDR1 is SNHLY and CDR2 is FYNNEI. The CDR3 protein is CASKGGGRPGREAFF. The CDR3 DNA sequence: TGTGCCAGCAAAGGGGGGGGCCGCCCGGGCCGTGAAGCTTTCTTT.

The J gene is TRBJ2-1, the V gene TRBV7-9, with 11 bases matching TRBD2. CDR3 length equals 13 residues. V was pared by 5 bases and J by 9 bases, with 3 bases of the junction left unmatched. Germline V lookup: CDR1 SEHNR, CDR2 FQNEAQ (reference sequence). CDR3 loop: CASSRGLAVEQFF. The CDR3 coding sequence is TGTGCCAGCAGCAGGGGACTAGCGGTTGAGCAGTTCTTC.

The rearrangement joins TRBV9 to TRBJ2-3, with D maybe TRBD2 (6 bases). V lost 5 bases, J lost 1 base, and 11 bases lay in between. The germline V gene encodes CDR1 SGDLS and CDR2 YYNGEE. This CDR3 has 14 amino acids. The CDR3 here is CASRGSSGTDTQYF. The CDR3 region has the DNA TGTGCCAGCAGAGGGTCTAGCGGCACAGATACGCAGTATTTT.

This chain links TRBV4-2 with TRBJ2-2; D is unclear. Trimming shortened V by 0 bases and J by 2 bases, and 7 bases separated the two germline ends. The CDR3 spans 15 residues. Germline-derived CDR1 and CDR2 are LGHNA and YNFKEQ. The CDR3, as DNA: TGTGCCAGCAGCCAAGATAGTGAAAACACCGGGGAGCTGTTTTTT. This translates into CASSQDSENTGELFF.

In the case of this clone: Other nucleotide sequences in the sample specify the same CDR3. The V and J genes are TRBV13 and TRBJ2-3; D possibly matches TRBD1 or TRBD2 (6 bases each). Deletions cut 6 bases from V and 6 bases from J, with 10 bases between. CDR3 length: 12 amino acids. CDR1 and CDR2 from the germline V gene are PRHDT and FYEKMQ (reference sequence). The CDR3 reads CASSLGGDTQYF. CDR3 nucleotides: TGTGCCAGCAGTCTAGGGGGGGATACGCAGTATTTT.

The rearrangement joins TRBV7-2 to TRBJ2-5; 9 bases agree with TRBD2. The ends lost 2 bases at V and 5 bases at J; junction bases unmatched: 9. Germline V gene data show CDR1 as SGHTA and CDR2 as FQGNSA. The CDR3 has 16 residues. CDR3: CASSLIFAGGSETQYF. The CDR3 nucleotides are TGTGCCAGCAGCTTAATTTTTGCGGGAGGGTCGGAGACCCAGTACTTC.

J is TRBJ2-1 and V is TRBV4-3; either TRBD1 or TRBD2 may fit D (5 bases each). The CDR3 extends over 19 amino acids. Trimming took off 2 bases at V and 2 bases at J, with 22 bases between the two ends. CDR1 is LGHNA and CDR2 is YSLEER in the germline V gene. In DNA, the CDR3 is TGCGCCAGCAGCCAAAAGATAATCAAGACGGGGCAAGCCTACAATGAGCAGTTCTTC. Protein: CASSQKIIKTGQAYNEQFF.

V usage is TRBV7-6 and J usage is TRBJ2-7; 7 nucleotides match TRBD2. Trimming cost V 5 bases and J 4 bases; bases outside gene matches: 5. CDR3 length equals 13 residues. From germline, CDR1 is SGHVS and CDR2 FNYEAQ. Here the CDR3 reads CASSRMGGYEQYF. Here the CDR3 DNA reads TGTGCCAGCAGCCGTATGGGGGGGTACGAGCAGTACTTC.

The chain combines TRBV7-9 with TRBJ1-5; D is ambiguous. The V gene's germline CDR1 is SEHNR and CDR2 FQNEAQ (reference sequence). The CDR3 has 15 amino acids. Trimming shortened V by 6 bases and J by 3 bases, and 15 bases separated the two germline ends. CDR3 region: CASSTFGEANQPQHF. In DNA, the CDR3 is TGTGCCAGCAGTACCTTCGGGGAAGCCAATCAGCCCCAGCATTTT.

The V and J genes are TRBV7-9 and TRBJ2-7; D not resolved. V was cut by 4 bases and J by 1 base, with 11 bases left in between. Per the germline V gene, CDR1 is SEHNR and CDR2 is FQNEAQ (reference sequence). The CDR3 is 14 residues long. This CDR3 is CASSSGKISYEQYF. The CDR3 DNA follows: TGTGCCAGCAGCTCTGGGAAAATTTCCTACGAGCAGTACTTC.

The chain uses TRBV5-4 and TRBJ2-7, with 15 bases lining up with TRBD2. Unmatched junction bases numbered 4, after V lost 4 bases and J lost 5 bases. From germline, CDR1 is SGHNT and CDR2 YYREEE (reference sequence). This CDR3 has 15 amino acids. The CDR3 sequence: CASSKGLAGGNEQYF. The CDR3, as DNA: TGTGCCAGCAGCAAGGGACTAGCGGGAGGTAACGAGCAGTACTTC.

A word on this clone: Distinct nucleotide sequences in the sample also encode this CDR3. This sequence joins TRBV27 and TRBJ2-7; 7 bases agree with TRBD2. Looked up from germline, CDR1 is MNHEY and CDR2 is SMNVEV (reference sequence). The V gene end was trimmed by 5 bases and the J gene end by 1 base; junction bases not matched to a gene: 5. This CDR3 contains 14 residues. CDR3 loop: CASSPLAGSYEQYF. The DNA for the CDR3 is TGTGCCAGCAGTCCTTTAGCGGGTTCCTACGAGCAGTACTTC.

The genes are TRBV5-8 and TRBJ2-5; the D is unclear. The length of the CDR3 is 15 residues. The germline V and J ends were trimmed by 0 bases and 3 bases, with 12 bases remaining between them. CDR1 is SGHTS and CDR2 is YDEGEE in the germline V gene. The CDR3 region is CASSLARGRKETQYF. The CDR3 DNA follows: TGTGCCAGCAGCTTGGCCCGTGGCAGGAAAGAGACCCAGTACTTC.

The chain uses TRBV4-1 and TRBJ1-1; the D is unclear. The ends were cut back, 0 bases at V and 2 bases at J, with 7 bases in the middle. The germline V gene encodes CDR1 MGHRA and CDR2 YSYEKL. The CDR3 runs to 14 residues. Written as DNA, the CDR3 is TGCGCCAGCAGCCAAGAGCCGGGTAACACTGAAGCTTTCTTT. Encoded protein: CASSQEPGNTEAFF.

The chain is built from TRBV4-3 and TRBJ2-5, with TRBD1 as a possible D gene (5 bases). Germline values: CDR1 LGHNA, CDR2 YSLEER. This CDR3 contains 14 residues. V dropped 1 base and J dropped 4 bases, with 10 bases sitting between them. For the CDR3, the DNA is TGCGCCAGCAGCCAAGGGCCAGGGATAGAGACCCAGTACTTC. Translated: CASSQGPGIETQYF.

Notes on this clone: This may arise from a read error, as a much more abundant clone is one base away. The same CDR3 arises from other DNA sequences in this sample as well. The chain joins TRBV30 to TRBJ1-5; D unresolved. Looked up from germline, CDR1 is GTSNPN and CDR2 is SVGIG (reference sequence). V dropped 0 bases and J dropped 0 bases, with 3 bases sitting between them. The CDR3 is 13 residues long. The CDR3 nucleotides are TGTGCCTGGAGTGTAGCTAGCAATCAGCCCCAGCATTTT. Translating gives CAWSVASNQPQHF.

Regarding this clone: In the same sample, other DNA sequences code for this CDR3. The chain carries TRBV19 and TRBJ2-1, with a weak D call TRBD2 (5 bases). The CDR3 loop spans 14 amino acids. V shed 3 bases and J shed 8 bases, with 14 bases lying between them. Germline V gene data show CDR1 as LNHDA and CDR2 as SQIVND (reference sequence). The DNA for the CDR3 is TGTGCCAGTAGTATTCGGGGTCTGAACCATGAGCAGTTCTTC. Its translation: CASSIRGLNHEQFF.

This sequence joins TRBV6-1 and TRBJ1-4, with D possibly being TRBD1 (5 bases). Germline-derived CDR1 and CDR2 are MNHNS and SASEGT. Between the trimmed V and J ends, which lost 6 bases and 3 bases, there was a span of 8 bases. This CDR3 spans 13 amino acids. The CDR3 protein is CASRGGSNEKLFF. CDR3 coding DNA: TGTGCCAGCAGGGGGGGGTCTAATGAAAAACTGTTTTTT.

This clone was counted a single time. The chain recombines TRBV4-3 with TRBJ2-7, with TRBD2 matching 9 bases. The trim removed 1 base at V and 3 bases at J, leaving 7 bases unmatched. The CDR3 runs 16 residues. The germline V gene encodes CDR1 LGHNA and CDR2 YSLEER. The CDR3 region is CASSQASGRPYYEQYF. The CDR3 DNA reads TGCGCCAGCAGCCAAGCAAGCGGGAGGCCGTACTACGAGCAGTACTTC.

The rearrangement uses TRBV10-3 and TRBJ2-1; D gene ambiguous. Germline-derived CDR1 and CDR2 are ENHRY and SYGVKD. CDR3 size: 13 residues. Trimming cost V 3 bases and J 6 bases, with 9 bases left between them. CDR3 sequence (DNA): TGTGCCATCAGTGACTGGACCCCCAATGAGCAGTTCTTC. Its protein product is CAISDWTPNEQFF.